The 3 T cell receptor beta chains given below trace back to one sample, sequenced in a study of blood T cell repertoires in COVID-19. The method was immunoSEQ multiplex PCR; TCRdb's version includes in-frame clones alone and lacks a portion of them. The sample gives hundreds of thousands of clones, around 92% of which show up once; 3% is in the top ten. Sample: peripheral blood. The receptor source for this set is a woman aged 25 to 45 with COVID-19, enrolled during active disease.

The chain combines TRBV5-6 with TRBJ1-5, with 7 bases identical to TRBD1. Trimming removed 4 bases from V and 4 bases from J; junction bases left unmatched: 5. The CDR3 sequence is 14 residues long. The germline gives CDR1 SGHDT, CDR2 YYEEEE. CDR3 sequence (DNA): TGTGCCAGCAGCGGACCGGGACAGAATCAGCCCCAGCATTTT. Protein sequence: CASSGPGQNQPQHF.

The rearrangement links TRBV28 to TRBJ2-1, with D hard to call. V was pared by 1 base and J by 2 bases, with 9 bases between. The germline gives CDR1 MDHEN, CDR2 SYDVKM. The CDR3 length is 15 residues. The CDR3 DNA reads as TGTGCCAGCAGTTTATTGGCCCCCCCCTACAATGAGCAGTTCTTC. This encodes CASSLLAPPYNEQFF.

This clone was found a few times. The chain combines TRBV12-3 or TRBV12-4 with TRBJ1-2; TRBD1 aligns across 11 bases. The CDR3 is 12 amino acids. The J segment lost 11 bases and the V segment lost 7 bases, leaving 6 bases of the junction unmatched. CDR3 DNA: TGTGCCAGCAACTGGGACAGGGGGTCATACACCTTC. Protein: CASNWDRGSYTF.